This T cell receptor beta chain came from a study of memory CD4+ T cells and cytomegalovirus serostatus. After removal of 11 bases from V and 4 bases from J, the junction contained 6 bases not matched to a gene. The CDR3 is 12 amino acids. Looked up from germline, CDR1 is SNHLY and CDR2 is FYNNEI. Single viable CD3+CD4+CD8-CD45RO+ cells were sorted as the memory CD4+ T cells. This clone was recorded only once. The repertoire was sequenced with immunoSEQ multiplex PCR; TCRdb's copy has only in-frame clones and lacks some. Of tens of thousands of clones listed, roughly 80% are singletons. The genes are TRBV2 and TRBJ2-3, with 7 bases matching TRBD2. This receptor was taken from an adult in good health and CMV-seronegative. Source material: memory CD4+ T cells from blood. The CDR3 here is CAGGEAPDTQYF. CDR3 DNA: TGTGCCGGGGGGGAGGCTCCAGATACGCAGTATTTT. Together with reference TRBV2 and TRBJ2-3, the CDR3 gives the full variable domain: EPEVTQTPSHQVTQMGQEVILRCVPISNHLYFYWYRQILGQKVEFLVSFYNNEISEKSEIFDDQFSVERPDGSNFTLKIRSTKLEDSAMYFCAGGEAPDTQYFGPGTRLTVL.